This T cell receptor beta chain came from a study of identical twins' blood T cells. A previously described protocol, modified, built RNA-based TCR cDNA libraries. Authors' data handling: Per-library CDR3 reads ranged roughly 2 to 4 million; clonotypes, ~90,000 to ~550,000. TCRdb reprocessed the 5' RACE reads via MiXCR and lists one record per CDR3 protein. These V and J calls originate from TCRdb's pipeline instead of the authors' own analysis. Here the sample spans fewer than 450,000 distinct CDR3 sequences, roughly 27% being singletons. This clonotype appeared many times. The CDR3 is made up of 15 amino acids. Germline CDR1 is KGHSH and CDR2 is LQKENI. The V end lost 4 bases, the J end lost 2 bases, and 14 bases lay between the germline ends.

The J gene is TRBJ1-1, the V gene TRBV18; D uncertain. The sequencing input was PBMCs. This sequence originates from a woman aged 18 to 50 in good health. The CDR3 loop reads CASSLGNWGNTEAFF. The CDR3 DNA is TGTGCCAGCTCACTCGGGAACTGGGGAAACACTGAAGCTTTCTTT.